The clone carrying this T cell receptor beta chain was seen more than once but under ten times. The sample comes from a study of cytomegalovirus exposure and HLA in healthy donors. Sequencing was performed with immunoSEQ multiplex PCR; in TCRdb, only in-frame clones are kept and a portion is missing. The table shows about 54,000 clones, with approximately 89% occurring only once. The V segment lost 5 bases and the J segment 5 bases; nucleotides outside the gene matches: 3. The germline gives CDR1 KGHSH, CDR2 LQKENI. The CDR3 contains 13 residues. This clonotype was obtained from a young woman in good health and CMV-seropositive. This chain joins TRBV18 and TRBJ2-5; the match to TRBD1 covers 9 bases. The source material was PBMCs. The CDR3 spells CASSTGTGETQYF. The CDR3 DNA reads TGTGCCAGCTCAACCGGGACAGGGGAGACCCAGTACTTC.